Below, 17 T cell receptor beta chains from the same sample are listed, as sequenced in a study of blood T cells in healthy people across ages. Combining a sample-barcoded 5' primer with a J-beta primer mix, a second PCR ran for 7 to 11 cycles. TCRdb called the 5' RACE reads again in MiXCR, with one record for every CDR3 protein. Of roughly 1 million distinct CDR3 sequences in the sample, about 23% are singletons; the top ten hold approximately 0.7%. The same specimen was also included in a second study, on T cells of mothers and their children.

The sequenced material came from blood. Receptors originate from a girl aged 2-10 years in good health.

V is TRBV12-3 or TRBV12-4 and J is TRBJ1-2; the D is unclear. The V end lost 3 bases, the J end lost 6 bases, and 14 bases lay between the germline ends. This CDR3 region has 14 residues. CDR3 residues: CASSLFGGRDGYTF. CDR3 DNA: TGTGCCAGCAGTTTGTTTGGCGGTCGGGATGGCTACACCTTC.

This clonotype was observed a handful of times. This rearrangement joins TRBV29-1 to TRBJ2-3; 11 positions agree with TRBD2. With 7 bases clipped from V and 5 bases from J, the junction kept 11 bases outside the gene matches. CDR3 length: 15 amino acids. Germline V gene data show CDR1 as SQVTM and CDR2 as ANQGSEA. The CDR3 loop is CSGGVAGGPGDTQYF. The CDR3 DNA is TGCAGCGGGGGGGTAGCGGGAGGGCCTGGAGATACGCAGTATTTT.

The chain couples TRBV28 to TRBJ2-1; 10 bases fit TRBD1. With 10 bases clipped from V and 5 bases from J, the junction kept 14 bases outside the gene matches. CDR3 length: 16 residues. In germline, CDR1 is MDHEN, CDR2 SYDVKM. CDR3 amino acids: CATWYPPGQGHNEQFF. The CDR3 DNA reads TGTGCCACCTGGTATCCACCGGGACAGGGGCACAATGAGCAGTTCTTC.

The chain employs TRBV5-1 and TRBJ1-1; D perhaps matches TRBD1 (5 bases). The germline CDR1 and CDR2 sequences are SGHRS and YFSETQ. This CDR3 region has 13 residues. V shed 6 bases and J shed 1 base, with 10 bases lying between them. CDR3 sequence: CASTVQGNTEAFF. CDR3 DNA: TGCGCCAGCACGGTTCAGGGGAACACTGAAGCTTTCTTT.

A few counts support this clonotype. CDR3 protein: CASSQDQGRDEQFF. The CDR3 DNA reads as TGCGCCAGCAGCCAAGATCAGGGGAGGGATGAGCAGTTCTTC. The V call is TRBV4-1, the J call TRBJ2-5; TRBD2 might be the D (7 bases). Judging by the DNA end, TRBJ2-1 fits better; the J call may be wrong. The CDR3 runs 14 residues. Per the germline V gene, CDR1 is MGHRA and CDR2 is YSYEKL.

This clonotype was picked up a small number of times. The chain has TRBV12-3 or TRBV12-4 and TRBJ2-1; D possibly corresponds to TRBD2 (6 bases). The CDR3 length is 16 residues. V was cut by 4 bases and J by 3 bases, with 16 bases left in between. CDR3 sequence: CASSSTGDSGYNEQFF. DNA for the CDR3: TGTGCCAGCAGTTCAACGGGGGACTCAGGCTACAATGAGCAGTTCTTC.

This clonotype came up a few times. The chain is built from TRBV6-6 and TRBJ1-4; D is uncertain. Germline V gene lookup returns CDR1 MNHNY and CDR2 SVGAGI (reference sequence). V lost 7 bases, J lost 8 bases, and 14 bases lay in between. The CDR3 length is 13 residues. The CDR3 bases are TGTGCCAGCAAGGATTTACTTGGGGAAAAACTGTTTTTT. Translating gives CASKDLLGEKLFF.

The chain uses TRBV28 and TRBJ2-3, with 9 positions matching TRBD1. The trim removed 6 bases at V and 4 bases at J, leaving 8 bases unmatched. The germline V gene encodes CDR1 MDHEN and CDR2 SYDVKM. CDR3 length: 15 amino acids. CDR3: CASSRWDREADTQYF. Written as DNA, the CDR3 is TGTGCCAGCAGCCGTTGGGACAGGGAGGCAGATACGCAGTATTTT. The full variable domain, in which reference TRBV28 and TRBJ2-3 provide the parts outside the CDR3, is DVKVTQSSRYLVKRTGEKVFLECVQDMDHENMFWYRQDPGLGLRLIYFSYDVKMKEKGDIPEGYSVSREKKERFSLILESASTNQTSMYLCASSRWDREADTQYFGPGTRLTVL.

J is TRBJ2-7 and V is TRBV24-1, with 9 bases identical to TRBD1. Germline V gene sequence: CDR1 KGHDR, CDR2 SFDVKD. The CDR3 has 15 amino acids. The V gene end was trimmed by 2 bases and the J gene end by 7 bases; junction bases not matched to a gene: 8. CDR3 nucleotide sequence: TGTGCCACCAGTGATTCCCGGGACAGGGACAGAGAGCAGTACTTC. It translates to CATSDSRDRDREQYF.

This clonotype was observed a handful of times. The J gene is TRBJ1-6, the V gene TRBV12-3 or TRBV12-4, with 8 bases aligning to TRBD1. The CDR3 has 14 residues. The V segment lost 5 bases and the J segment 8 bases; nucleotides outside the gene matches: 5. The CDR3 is CASSPGQGHSPLHF. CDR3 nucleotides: TGTGCCAGCAGTCCCGGACAGGGACATTCACCCCTCCACTTT.

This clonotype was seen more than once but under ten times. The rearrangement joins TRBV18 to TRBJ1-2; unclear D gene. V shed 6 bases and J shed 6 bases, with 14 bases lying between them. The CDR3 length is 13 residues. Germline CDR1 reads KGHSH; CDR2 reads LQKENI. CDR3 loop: CASSPQVEDGYTF. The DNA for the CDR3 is TGTGCCAGCTCTCCCCAGGTTGAGGATGGCTACACCTTC.

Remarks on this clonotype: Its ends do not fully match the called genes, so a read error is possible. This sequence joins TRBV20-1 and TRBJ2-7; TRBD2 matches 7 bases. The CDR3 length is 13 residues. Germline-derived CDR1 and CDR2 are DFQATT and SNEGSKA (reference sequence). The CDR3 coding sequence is TGCAGTGTCATACTAGGGAGGGCCTATGAGCAGTACTTC. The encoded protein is CSVILGRAYEQYF.

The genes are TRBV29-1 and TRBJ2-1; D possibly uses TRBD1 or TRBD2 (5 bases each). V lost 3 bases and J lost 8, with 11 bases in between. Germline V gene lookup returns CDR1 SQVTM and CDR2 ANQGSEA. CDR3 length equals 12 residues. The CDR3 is CSVEAGRDEQFF. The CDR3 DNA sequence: TGCAGCGTTGAGGCAGGGCGGGATGAGCAGTTCTTC.

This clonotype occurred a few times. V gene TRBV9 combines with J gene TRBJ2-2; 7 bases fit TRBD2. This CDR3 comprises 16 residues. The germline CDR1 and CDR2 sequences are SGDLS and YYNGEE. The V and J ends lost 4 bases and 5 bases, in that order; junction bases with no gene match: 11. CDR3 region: CASSPQSGGTTGELFF. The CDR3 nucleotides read TGTGCCAGCAGCCCTCAGTCGGGGGGTACGACCGGGGAGCTGTTTTTT.

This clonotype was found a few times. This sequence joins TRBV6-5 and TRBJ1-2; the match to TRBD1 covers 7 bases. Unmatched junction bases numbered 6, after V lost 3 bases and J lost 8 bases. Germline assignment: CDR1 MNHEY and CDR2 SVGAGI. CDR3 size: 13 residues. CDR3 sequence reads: CASSYQTGLGYTF. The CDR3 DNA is TGTGCCAGCAGTTATCAGACAGGGCTAGGCTACACCTTC.

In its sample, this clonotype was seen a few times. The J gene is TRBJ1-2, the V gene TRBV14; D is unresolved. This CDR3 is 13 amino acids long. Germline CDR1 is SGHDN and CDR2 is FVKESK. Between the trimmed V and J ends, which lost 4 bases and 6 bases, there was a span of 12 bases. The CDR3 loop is CASSPAEWNGYTF. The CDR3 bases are TGTGCCAGCAGCCCCGCCGAATGGAATGGCTACACCTTC. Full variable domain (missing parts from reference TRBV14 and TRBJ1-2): EAGVTQFPSHSVIEKGQTVTLRCDPISGHDNLYWYRRVMGKEIKFLLHFVKESKQDESGMPNNRFLAERTGGTYSTLKVQPAELEDSGVYFCASSPAEWNGYTFGSGTRLTVV.

The CDR3 region is CASSLFINQETQYF. DNA of the CDR3: TGTGCCAGCAGCCTGTTTATAAACCAAGAGACCCAGTACTTC. This chain links TRBV13 with TRBJ2-5; no clear D. This CDR3 has 14 amino acids. The V gene lost 5 bases and the J gene lost 0 bases, with 10 bases spanning the gap. CDR1 PRHDT and CDR2 FYEKMQ come from the germline V gene (reference sequence).